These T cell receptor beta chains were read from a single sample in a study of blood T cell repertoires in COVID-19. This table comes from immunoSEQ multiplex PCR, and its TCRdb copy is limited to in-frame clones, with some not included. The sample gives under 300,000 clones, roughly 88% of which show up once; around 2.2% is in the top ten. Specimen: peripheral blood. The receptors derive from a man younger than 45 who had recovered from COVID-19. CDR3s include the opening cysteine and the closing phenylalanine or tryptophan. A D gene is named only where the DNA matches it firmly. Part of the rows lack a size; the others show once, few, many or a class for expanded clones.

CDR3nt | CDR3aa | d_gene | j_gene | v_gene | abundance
TGCAGCGTTGGGGGCGTAACACAGGATACGCAGTATTTT | CSVGGVTQDTQYF | NA | TRBJ2-3 | TRBV29-1 | few
TGTGCCAGTTCGGAGACAGTGCTTTGGGAGCAGTACTTC | CASSETVLWEQYF | NA | TRBJ2-7 | TRBV19 | NA
TGTGCCAGCAGCGCCGACAGGAGGCAAGAGACCCAGTACTTC | CASSADRRQETQYF | NA | TRBJ2-5 | TRBV7-9 | NA
TGTGCCAGCAGCCCTCCCCGGGAGGGAAACACCATATATTTT | CASSPPREGNTIYF | NA | TRBJ1-3 | TRBV7-8 | few
TGTGCCAGCAGGACAGGGGCAGGTAACTATGGCTACACCTTC | CASRTGAGNYGYTF | TRBD1 | TRBJ1-2 | TRBV27 | NA
TGTGCCAGCAGCTTAGCGCGGAACCCCTTACAGGGACCACAGTACTTC | CASSLARNPLQGPQYF | NA | TRBJ2-7 | TRBV7-2 | NA
TGTGCCAGCAGCCATGACAGGCGTCGGGGCTACACCTTC | CASSHDRRRGYTF | NA | TRBJ1-2 | TRBV12-3/TRBV12-4 | once
TGTGCCAGTAGTATCCGCGGGATCACAGATACGCAGTATTTT | CASSIRGITDTQYF | NA | TRBJ2-3 | TRBV19 | NA
TGTGCCAGCAGCCGGGACAGCTACTACAATGAGCAGTTCTTC | CASSRDSYYNEQFF | TRBD1 | TRBJ2-1 | TRBV9 | once
TGCGCCAGCAGCCCGGGACAGGGTAGGATGACAGATACGCAGTATTTT | CASSPGQGRMTDTQYF | TRBD1 | TRBJ2-3 | TRBV5-1 | NA
TGTGCCAGCAGCGCAGGCGGGGCGGGACAGGGGGCTTTT | CASSAGGAGQGAF | TRBD1 | TRBJ1-1 | TRBV6-5 | once
TGCGCCAGCAGCCAAGGAGGGGGTCTAGCAGGGGAGACCCAGTACTTC | CASSQGGGLAGETQYF | NA | TRBJ2-5 | TRBV4-1 | once
TGTGCCAGCAGCTTCCCGACTAGTCAAGAGACCCAGTACTTC | CASSFPTSQETQYF | NA | TRBJ2-5 | TRBV5-4 | few
TGTGCCAGCAGTCTCCACCGGGACAACTCTGGAAACACCATATATTTT | CASSLHRDNSGNTIYF | NA | TRBJ1-3 | TRBV28 | NA
TGTGCCAGCAGTTTATCCATGGTTCGTACAGGGCGTTCCTACGAGCAGTACTTC | CASSLSMVRTGRSYEQYF | NA | TRBJ2-7 | TRBV27 | once
TGTGCCAGCAGTTACTCCCCAGGGAGGGTTAATTCACCCCTCCACTTT | CASSYSPGRVNSPLHF | NA | TRBJ1-6 | TRBV6-5 | few
TGTGCCAGCAGTGAAATAGGGGGTCGGGGCACAGATACGCAGTATTTT | CASSEIGGRGTDTQYF | NA | TRBJ2-3 | TRBV6-1 | NA
TGTGCCAGCAGCCAAGCGGAGCGCAATCAGCCCCAGCATTTT | CASSQAERNQPQHF | NA | TRBJ1-5 | TRBV3-1/TRBV3-2 | NA
TGTGCCAGCAGCTTACAAAAATACACTGAAGCTTTCTTT | CASSLQKYTEAFF | NA | TRBJ1-1 | TRBV11-3 | NA
TGTGCCAGCAGCCACGGGACTAGCGGGTTCAATGAGCAGTTCTTC | CASSHGTSGFNEQFF | TRBD2 | TRBJ2-1 | TRBV7-9 | NA
TGTGCCAGCAGCTTAGAGTGGCGGGGGGCCAGGGAGACCCAGTACTTC | CASSLEWRGARETQYF | TRBD2 | TRBJ2-5 | TRBV7-2 | NA
TGCGCCAGCAGCTTCGGGGCGGGACTCGGGGAGCAGTACTTC | CASSFGAGLGEQYF | NA | TRBJ2-7 | TRBV5-1 | NA
TGTGCCAGCTCACCCCAGACTAGCGGGGAGGAGCAGTACTTC | CASSPQTSGEEQYF | TRBD2 | TRBJ2-7 | TRBV18 | NA
TGTGCCAGCAGCACGTTAGGACAGGGGATTGATGGCTACACCTTC | CASSTLGQGIDGYTF | TRBD1 | TRBJ1-2 | TRBV5-8 | NA
TGTGCCAGCAGCCCCACGACGTCCAGGGGAAAAAAAGAGACCCAGTACTTC | CASSPTTSRGKKETQYF | NA | TRBJ2-5 | TRBV9 | NA
TGTGCCAGCAGCCCCAGGGGCCTGGGTGGCTACACCTTC | CASSPRGLGGYTF | NA | TRBJ1-2 | TRBV12-3/TRBV12-4 | NA
TGTGCCAGCAGCGCGAAGACAGACTCAAATGAAAAACTGTTTTTT | CASSAKTDSNEKLFF | NA | TRBJ1-4 | TRBV9 | NA
TGTGCCACCAGTGATTTGCCACAGGGTCGCAGCACCGGGGAGCTGTTTTTT | CATSDLPQGRSTGELFF | NA | TRBJ2-2 | TRBV24-1 | NA
TGTGCCTGGAGTGGAGGCAGTGCTCACACAGATACGCAGTATTTT | CAWSGGSAHTDTQYF | NA | TRBJ2-3 | TRBV30 | NA
TGCGCCAGCAGCCTGCTCCCGGGACGGGAGTCCTACGAGCAGTACTTC | CASSLLPGRESYEQYF | NA | TRBJ2-7 | TRBV5-1 | NA
TGCGCCAGCAGCTCCGGGACAGGGCCCCAAGAGACCCAGTACTTC | CASSSGTGPQETQYF | TRBD1 | TRBJ2-5 | TRBV5-1 | NA